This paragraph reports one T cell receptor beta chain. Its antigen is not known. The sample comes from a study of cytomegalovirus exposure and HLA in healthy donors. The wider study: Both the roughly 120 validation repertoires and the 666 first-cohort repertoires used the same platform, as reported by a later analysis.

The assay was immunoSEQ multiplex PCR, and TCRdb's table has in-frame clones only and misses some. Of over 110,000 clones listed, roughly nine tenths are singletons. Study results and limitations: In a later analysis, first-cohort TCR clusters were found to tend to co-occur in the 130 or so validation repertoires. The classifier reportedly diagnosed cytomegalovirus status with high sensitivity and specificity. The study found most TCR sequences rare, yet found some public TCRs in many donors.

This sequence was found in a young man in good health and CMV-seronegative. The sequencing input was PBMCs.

As DNA, the CDR3 is TGTGCCACCAGCAGGGCCGACAGGGGAGGAGAGACCCAGTACTTC. Amino acid sequence: CATSRADRGGETQYF. V usage is TRBV15 and J usage is TRBJ2-5; 8 positions agree with TRBD1. Germline V gives CDR1 LNHNV, CDR2 YYDKDF (reference sequence). There are 15 residues in the CDR3. Losses at the gene ends were 3 bases for V and 4 bases for J; bases not matched to a gene: 7.